Sequencing of this TCR beta chain was carried out in a study of a mutant IDH1 vaccine in newly diagnosed glioma. V was trimmed by 0 bases and J by 4 bases, leaving 8 bases between them. The CDR3 is 13 residues long. CDR1 is SGHNT, CDR2 YYREEE, per germline (reference sequence). Time point described: week 5, during vaccination. One vaccine dose held 300 ug of mutant IDH1 20-mer peptide and came with topical imiquimod. The data were produced by immunoSEQ multiplex PCR, yet TCRdb's version contains in-frame clones alone and is incomplete. This table has 39,000 or so clones, more than 75% appearing once. Worth noting for this clone: Its antigen is as yet unknown.

The V and J genes are TRBV5-4 and TRBJ2-7; D gene uncertain. The sample here was PBMCs, taken from a glioma patient whose treatment included an IDH1 peptide vaccine. This TCR was sampled from a man in his forties or fifties with glioma. This CDR3 is CASSLAMGYEQYF. Written as DNA, the CDR3 is TGTGCCAGCAGCTTGGCGATGGGGTACGAGCAGTACTTC.